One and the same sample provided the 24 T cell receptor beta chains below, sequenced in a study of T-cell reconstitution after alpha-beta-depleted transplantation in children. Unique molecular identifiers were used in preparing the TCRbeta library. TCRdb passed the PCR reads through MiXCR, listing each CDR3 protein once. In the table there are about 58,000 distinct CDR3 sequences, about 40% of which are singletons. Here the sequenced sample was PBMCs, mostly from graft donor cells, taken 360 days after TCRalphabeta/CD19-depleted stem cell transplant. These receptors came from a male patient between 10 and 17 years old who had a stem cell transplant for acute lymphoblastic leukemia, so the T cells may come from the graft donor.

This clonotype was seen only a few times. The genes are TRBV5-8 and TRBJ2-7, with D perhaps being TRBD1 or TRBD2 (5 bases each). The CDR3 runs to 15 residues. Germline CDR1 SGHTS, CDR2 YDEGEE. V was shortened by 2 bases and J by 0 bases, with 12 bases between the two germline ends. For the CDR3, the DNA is TGTGCCAGCAGCTTAACCGGGACGGACTCCTACGAGCAGTACTTC. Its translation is CASSLTGTDSYEQYF. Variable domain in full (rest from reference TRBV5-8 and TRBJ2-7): EAGVTQSPTHLIKTRGQQATLRCSPISGHTSVYWYQQALGLGLQFLLWYDEGEERNRGNFPPRFSGRQFPNYSSELNVNALELEDSALYLCASSLTGTDSYEQYFGPGTRLTVT.

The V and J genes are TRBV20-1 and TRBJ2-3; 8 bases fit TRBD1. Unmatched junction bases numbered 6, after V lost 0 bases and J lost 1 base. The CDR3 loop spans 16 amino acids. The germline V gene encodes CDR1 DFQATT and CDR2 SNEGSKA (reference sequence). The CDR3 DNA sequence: TGCAGTGCTAGAGAAACGGACAGGGTGGGCACAGATACGCAGTATTTT. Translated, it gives CSARETDRVGTDTQYF.

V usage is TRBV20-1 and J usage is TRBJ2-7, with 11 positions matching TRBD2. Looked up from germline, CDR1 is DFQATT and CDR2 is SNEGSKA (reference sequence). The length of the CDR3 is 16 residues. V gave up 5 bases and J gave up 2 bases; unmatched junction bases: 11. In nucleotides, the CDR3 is TGCAGTGCTTATGATAGCGGGAGGGCCGTTCCCTACGAGCAGTACTTC. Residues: CSAYDSGRAVPYEQYF.

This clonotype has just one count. Here the CDR3 DNA reads TGTGCCAGCAGCTTAGTACCCCAGAGGAATGAGCAGTTCTTC. Its protein is CASSLVPQRNEQFF. This chain links TRBV7-2 with TRBJ2-1, with no clear D. Per germline, CDR1 SGHTA and CDR2 FQGNSA. Between the trimmed V and J ends, which lost 1 base and 7 bases, there was a span of 11 bases. The CDR3 runs to 14 residues.

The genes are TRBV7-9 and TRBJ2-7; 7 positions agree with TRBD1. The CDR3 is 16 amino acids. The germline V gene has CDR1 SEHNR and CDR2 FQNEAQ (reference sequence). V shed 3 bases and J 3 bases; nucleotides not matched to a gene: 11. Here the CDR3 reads CASSLVTGVLLYEQYF. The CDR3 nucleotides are TGTGCCAGCAGCTTGGTAACAGGGGTTCTTCTCTACGAGCAGTACTTC.

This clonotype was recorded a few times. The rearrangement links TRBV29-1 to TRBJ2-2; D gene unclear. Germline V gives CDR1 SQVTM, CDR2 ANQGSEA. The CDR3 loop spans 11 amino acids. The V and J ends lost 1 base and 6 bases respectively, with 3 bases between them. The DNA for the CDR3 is TGCAGCGTTGAAGGGGCCGGGGAGCTGTTTTTT. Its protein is CSVEGAGELFF.

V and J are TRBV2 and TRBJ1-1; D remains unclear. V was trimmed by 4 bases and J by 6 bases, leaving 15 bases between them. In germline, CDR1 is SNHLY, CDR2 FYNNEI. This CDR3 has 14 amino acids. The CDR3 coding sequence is TGTGCCAGCAGTGCGCGGGGTAATGGGGCTGAAGCTTTCTTT. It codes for CASSARGNGAEAFF.

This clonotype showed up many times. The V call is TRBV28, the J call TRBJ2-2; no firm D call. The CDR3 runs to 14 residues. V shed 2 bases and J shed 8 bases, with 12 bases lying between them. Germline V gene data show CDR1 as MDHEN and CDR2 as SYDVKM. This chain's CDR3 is CASSLGVFTGELFF. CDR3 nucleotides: TGTGCCAGCAGTTTAGGAGTATTCACGGGGGAGCTGTTTTTT.

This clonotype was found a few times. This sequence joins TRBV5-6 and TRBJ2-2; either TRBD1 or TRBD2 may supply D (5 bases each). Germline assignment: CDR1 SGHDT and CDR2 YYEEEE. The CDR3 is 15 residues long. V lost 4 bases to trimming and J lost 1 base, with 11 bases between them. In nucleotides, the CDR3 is TGTGCCAGCAGCCGGTGGGGGTTGAACACCGGGGAGCTGTTTTTT. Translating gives CASSRWGLNTGELFF. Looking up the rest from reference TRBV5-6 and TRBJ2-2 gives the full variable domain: DAGVTQSPTHLIKTRGQQVTLRCSPKSGHDTVSWYQQALGQGPQFIFQYYEEEERQRGNFPDRFSGHQFPNYSSELNVNALLLGDSALYLCASSRWGLNTGELFFGEGSRLTVL.

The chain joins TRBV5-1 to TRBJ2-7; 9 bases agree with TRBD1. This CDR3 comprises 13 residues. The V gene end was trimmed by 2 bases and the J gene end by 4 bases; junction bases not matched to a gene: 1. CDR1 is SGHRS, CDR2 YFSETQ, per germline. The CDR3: CASSLQGAYEQYF. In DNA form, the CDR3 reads TGCGCCAGCAGCTTACAGGGGGCGTACGAGCAGTACTTC. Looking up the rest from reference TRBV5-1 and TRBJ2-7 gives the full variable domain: KAGVTQTPRYLIKTRGQQVTLSCSPISGHRSVSWYQQTPGQGLQFLFEYFSETQRNKGNFPGRFSGRQFSNSRSEMNVSTLELGDSALYLCASSLQGAYEQYFGPGTRLTVT.

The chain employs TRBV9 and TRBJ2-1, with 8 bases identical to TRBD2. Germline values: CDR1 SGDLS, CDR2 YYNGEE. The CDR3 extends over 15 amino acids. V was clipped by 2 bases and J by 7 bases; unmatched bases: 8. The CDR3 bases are TGTGCCAGCAGCGTGAGGCGGGAGGCCGAAAATGAGCAGTTCTTC. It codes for CASSVRREAENEQFF.

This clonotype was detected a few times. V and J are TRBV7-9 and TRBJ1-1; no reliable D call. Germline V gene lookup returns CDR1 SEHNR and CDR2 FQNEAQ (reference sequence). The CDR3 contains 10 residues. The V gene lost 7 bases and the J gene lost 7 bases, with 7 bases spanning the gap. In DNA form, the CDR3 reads TGTGCCAGCAAAGGAGATGAAGCTTTCTTT. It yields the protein CASKGDEAFF. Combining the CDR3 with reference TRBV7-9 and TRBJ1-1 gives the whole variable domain DTGVSQNPRHKITKRGQNVTFRCDPISEHNRLYWYRQTLGQGPEFLTYFQNEAQLEKSRLLSDRFSAERPKGSFSTLEIQRTEQGDSAMYLCASKGDEAFFGQGTRLTVV.

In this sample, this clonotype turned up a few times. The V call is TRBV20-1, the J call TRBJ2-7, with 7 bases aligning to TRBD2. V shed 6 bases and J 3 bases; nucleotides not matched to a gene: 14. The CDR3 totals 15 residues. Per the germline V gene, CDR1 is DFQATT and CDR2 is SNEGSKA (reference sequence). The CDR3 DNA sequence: TGCAGTGCACGAGACCCAGCGGGACCGGACTACGAGCAGTACTTC. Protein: CSARDPAGPDYEQYF.

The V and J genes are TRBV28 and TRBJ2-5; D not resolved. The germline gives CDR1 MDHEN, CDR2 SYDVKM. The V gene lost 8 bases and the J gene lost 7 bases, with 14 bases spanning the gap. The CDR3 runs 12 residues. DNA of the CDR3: TGTGCCAGCCAATCCGGATTCGTGACCCAGTACTTC. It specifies CASQSGFVTQYF.

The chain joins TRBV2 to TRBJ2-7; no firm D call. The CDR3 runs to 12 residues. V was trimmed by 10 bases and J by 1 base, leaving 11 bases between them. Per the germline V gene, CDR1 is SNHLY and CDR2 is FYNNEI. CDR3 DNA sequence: TGTGCCACCGCCGGACCTTCCTACGAGCAGTACTTC. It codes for CATAGPSYEQYF.

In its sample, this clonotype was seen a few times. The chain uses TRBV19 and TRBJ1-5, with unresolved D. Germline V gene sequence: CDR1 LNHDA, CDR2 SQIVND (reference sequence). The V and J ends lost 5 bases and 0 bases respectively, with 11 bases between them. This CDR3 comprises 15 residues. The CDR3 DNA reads TGTGCCAGTAGTTGGGCATTCCATAGCAATCAGCCCCAGCATTTT. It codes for CASSWAFHSNQPQHF.

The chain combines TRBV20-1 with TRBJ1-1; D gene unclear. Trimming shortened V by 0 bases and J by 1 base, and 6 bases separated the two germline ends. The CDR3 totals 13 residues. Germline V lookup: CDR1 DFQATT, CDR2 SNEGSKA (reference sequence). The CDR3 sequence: CSARDLENTEAFF. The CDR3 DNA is TGCAGTGCTAGAGATCTTGAGAACACTGAAGCTTTCTTT.

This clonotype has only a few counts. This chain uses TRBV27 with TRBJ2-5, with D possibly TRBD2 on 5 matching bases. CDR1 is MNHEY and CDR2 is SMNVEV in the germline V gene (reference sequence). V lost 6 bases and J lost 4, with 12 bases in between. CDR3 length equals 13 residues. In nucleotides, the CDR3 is TGTGCCAGCAGCTGGACTGGAGCAGAGACCCAGTACTTC. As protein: CASSWTGAETQYF.

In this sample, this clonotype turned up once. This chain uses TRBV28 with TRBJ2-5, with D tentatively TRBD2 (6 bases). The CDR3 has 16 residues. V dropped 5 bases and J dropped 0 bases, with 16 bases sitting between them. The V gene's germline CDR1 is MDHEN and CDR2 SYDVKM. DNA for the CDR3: TGTGCCAGCAGTCCTTTAAGGACTACCTACCAAGAGACCCAGTACTTC. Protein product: CASSPLRTTYQETQYF.

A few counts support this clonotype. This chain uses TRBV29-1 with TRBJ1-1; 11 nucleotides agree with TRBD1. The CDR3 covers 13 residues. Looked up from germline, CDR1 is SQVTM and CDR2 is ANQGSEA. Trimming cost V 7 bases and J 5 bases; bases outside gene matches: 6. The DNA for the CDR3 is TGCAGCGACGGGACAGGGGGTAGTACTGAAGCTTTCTTT. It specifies CSDGTGGSTEAFF. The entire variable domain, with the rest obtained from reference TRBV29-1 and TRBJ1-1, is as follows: SAVISQKPSRDICQRGTSLTIQCQVDSQVTMMFWYRQQPGQSLTLIATANQGSEATYESGFVIDKFPISRPNLTFSTLTVSNMSPEDSSIYLCSDGTGGSTEAFFGQGTRLTVV.

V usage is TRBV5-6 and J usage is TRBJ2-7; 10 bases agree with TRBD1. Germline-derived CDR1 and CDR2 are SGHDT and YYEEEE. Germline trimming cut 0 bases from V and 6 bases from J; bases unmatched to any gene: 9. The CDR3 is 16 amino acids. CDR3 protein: CASSLGLRQGASEQYF. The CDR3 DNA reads TGTGCCAGCAGCTTGGGCCTACGACAGGGGGCGAGCGAGCAGTACTTC.

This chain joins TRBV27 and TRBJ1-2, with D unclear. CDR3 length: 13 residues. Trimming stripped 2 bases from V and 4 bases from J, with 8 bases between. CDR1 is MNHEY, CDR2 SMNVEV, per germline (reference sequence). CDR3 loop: CASSLGRSYGYTF. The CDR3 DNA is TGTGCCAGCAGTTTAGGGCGGTCCTATGGCTACACCTTC.

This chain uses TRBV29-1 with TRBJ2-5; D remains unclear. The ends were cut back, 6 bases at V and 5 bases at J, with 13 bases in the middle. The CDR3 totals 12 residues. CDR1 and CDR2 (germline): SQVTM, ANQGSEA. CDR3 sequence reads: CSVPDGVETQYF. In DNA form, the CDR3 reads TGCAGCGTCCCCGATGGGGTGGAGACCCAGTACTTC.

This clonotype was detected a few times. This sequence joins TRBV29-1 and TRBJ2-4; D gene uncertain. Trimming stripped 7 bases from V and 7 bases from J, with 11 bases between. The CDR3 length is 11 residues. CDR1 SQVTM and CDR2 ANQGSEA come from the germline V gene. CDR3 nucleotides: TGCAGCGGGTCCGCCGGGAACATTCAGTACTTC. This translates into CSGSAGNIQYF.